This is a list of T cell receptor beta chains from one sample in a study of blood T cell repertoires in COVID-19. TCRdb keeps only in-frame clones here, not all; method: immunoSEQ multiplex PCR. Of about 220,000 clones in the sample, less than 90% were seen once. The sequencing input was PBMCs or T cells enriched from blood (not recorded which). These receptors were taken from a woman aged 25 to 39 who had recovered from COVID-19. Both conserved end residues are trimmed from each CDR3.

length,V,CDR3
13,TRBV19,ASSIVPDSNQPQH
13,TRBV7-2,ASSFPRGGYTEAF
10,TRBV2,ASSREVYGYT
13,TRBV12-5,ASGPMCRGNSPLH
12,TRBV11-2,ASSEGQGNYGYT
13,TRBV11-2,ASSSGLASRNEQF
12,TRBV2,ASSNQGGSTEAF
15,TRBV6-1,ASSEALGGIGNQPQH
15,TRBV10-3,AISVIPQDSSYNEQF
10,TRBV7-8,ASSPGTEKLF
12,TRBV4-1,ASSQEETRDEQF
13,TRBV19,ASTQGGRDANTIY
14,TRBV6-2/TRBV6-3,ASSQRGGIRTDTQY
13,TRBV5-1,ASSLLGGRGEKLF
13,TRBV9,ASSVGVSSSYEQY
12,TRBV19,ASSDQGISYEQY
13,TRBV4-3,ASSQIRGVNYGYT
11,TRBV2,ASNGGYNSPLH
11,TRBV12-3/TRBV12-4,ASSPLRAWELF
14,TRBV7-2,ASSLGGVRTGNTIY
14,TRBV6-5,ASSWAARGTYNEQF
7,TRBV7-7,ASSPEAF
9,TRBV19,ASGTGGGYT
10,TRBV6-5,ASSRGGVEAF
15,TRBV7-3,ASSLSSQGDSTDTQY
13,TRBV18,ASSLSGTGNEKLF
12,TRBV28,ASSDGQSYQPQH
13,TRBV7-6,ASSLGLAGYNEQF
11,TRBV6-2/TRBV6-3,ASSGLAAYEQY
12,TRBV5-5,ASSLGTAGEKLF
9,TRBV6-2/TRBV6-3,ASSHTYEQY
10,TRBV12-3/TRBV12-4,ASSFQGYGYT
12,TRBV5-1,ASSLASSTRGYT
11,TRBV5-1,ASSLAGGEPQH
13,TRBV5-1,ASSLPGQSVDTQY
13,TRBV19,ASSKTASGGETQY
12,TRBV5-4,ASSLGQGGSPLH
11,TRBV5-1,ASSLGTNFEQY
10,TRBV12-5,ASGTQQNIQY
9,TRBV20-1,SGQGQETQY
14,TRBV15,ATSRDSINSGNTIY
10,TRBV5-6,ASSLDEAGYT
14,TRBV3-1/TRBV3-2,ASSTLLGPLYNEQF
11,TRBV10-3,AINEGAYNEQF
13,TRBV5-6,ASSPGTASGNTIY